Listed below are T cell receptor beta chains from one sample, sequenced in a study of blood T cell repertoires in COVID-19. The method was immunoSEQ multiplex PCR; TCRdb's version includes in-frame clones alone and lacks a portion of them. The profile shows hundreds of thousands of clones, roughly nine tenths of them singletons. Source material: PBMCs or T cells enriched from blood (not recorded which). The receptors derive from a man aged 18-30 years who had recovered from COVID-19. Each CDR3 is given with its conserved first and last residue. A D gene is named only where the DNA matches it firmly. Where a row states a size, it is once, few, many or the class of an expanded clone; other rows omit it.

>TRBJ1-2|NA|NA|TRBV9
CASSPQLPGAVPHGYTF
TGTGCCAGCAGCCCTCAGCTGCCAGGGGCGGTACCCCATGGCTACACCTTC
>TRBJ2-5|NA|NA|TRBV29-1
CSVEVQGQETQYF
TGCAGCGTTGAAGTCCAGGGCCAAGAGACCCAGTACTTC
>TRBJ1-5|NA|NA|TRBV3-1/TRBV3-2
CASSQAQGDQPQHF
TGTGCCAGCAGCCAAGCACAAGGGGATCAGCCCCAGCATTTT
>TRBJ1-6|NA|NA|TRBV27
CASSLSTSSPLHF
TGTGCCAGCAGTTTATCTACTTCTTCACCCCTCCACTTT
>TRBJ2-5|NA|NA|TRBV7-2
CASSSWTEQETQYF
TGTGCCAGCAGCAGCTGGACAGAACAAGAGACCCAGTACTTC
>TRBJ1-3|few|NA|TRBV28
CASSTVSSGNTIYF
TGTGCCAGCAGCACAGTTAGCTCTGGAAACACCATATATTTT
>TRBJ2-1|NA|TRBD2|TRBV19
CASSIASGGSYNEQFF
TGTGCCAGTAGTATTGCTAGCGGGGGATCCTACAATGAGCAGTTCTTC
>TRBJ2-2|NA|TRBD1|TRBV19
CASSGGQVGTGELFF
TGTGCCAGTAGTGGGGGACAGGTGGGCACCGGGGAGCTGTTTTTT
>TRBJ2-5|NA|NA|TRBV18
CASSPPGLLQETQYF
TGTGCCAGCTCACCACCCGGACTCCTCCAAGAGACCCAGTACTTC
>TRBJ2-4|NA|NA|TRBV5-1
CASSLAGLRVGLAKNIQYF
TGCGCCAGCAGCTTGGCCGGTTTAAGGGTCGGACTAGCCAAAAACATTCAGTACTTC
>TRBJ1-2|NA|TRBD1|TRBV4-2
CASSQGDRGRRGYTF
TGTGCCAGCAGCCAAGGGGACAGGGGGCGCCGGGGCTACACCTTC
>TRBJ2-7|NA|TRBD2|TRBV4-3
CASRAGGGEQYF
TGCGCCAGCAGAGCGGGAGGCGGGGAGCAGTACTTC
>TRBJ1-5|NA|TRBD1|TRBV5-1
CASSESGTGGREPQHF
TGCGCCAGCAGTGAGTCGGGCACAGGGGGGCGGGAGCCCCAGCATTTT
>TRBJ2-1|once|TRBD1|TRBV2
CASSRDRGSYNEQFF
TGTGCCAGCAGTCGGGACAGAGGCTCCTACAATGAGCAGTTCTTC
>TRBJ1-1|NA|NA|TRBV9
CASSVVRAGRNTEAFF
TGTGCCAGCAGCGTAGTGAGGGCAGGAAGGAACACTGAAGCTTTCTTT
>TRBJ1-1|NA|NA|TRBV3-1/TRBV3-2
CASSSPDISLEAFF
TGTGCCAGCAGCTCCCCCGACATCTCCCTTGAAGCTTTCTTT
>TRBJ2-3|once|TRBD1|TRBV3-1/TRBV3-2
CASRHWTGGTDTQYF
TGTGCCAGCAGGCATTGGACAGGGGGCACAGATACGCAGTATTTT
>TRBJ1-2|NA|TRBD1|TRBV28
CASSLETGVYGYTF
TGTGCCAGCAGTTTAGAGACAGGGGTCTATGGCTACACCTTC
>TRBJ2-7|NA|NA|TRBV27
CASSLRGTSPLYEQYF
TGTGCCAGCAGTCTCCGGGGGACCTCGCCGCTTTACGAGCAGTACTTC
>TRBJ1-1|NA|NA|TRBV12-3/TRBV12-4
CASKEGWNTEAFF
TGTGCCAGCAAAGAGGGCTGGAACACTGAAGCTTTCTTT
>TRBJ2-7|once|NA|TRBV11-2
CASSLLAVAPYEQYF
TGTGCCAGCAGCTTACTCGCGGTAGCGCCCTACGAGCAGTACTTC
>TRBJ1-3|NA|TRBD1|TRBV7-2
CASSLRPGGGGNTIYF
TGTGCCAGCAGCTTAAGACCAGGGGGCGGTGGAAACACCATATATTTT
>TRBJ1-2|NA|NA|TRBV19
CASSIDFTVGGYGYTF
TGTGCCAGTAGTATAGACTTTACAGTAGGCGGGTATGGCTACACCTTC
>TRBJ2-5|NA|NA|TRBV5-8
CYVTGVQETQYF
TGCTATGTAACAGGAGTCCAAGAGACCCAGTACTTC
>TRBJ1-5|NA|NA|TRBV7-8
CASSPAGQPQHF
TGTGCCAGCAGCCCTGCCGGTCAGCCCCAGCATTTT
>TRBJ1-6|NA|NA|TRBV7-9
CASSFEDSNSPLHF
TGTGCCAGCAGCTTCGAGGACAGTAATTCACCCCTCCACTTT
>TRBJ1-1|NA|NA|TRBV2
CASSEGARMNTEAFF
TGTGCCAGCAGTGAAGGGGCCAGGATGAACACTGAAGCTTTCTTT
>TRBJ1-3|NA|NA|TRBV12-5
CASGLIQSSGNTIYF
TGTGCTAGTGGTTTAATACAGAGCTCTGGAAACACCATATATTTT
>TRBJ1-3|NA|NA|TRBV19
CASRPGQPTSGNTIYF
TGTGCCAGTAGGCCGGGACAACCAACCTCTGGAAACACCATATATTTT
>TRBJ2-7|NA|NA|TRBV21-1
CASSKRPWTSTHEQYF
TGTGCCAGCAGCAAAAGGCCTTGGACTAGCACCCACGAGCAGTACTTC
>TRBJ1-5|NA|TRBD1|TRBV6-5
CASSTQGDQPQHF
TGTGCCAGCAGTACCCAGGGGGATCAGCCCCAGCATTTT
>TRBJ2-7|NA|TRBD2|TRBV7-2
CASSLPPASGWSSYEQYF
TGTGCCAGCAGCTTACCCCCGGCTAGCGGATGGAGCTCCTACGAGCAGTACTTC
>TRBJ1-5|NA|NA|TRBV19
CASSDRSTFNQPQHF
TGTGCCAGTAGTGACAGGTCGACTTTTAATCAGCCCCAGCATTTT
>TRBJ1-4|NA|NA|TRBV7-9
CASSQQVATNEKLFF
TGTGCCAGCAGCCAGCAGGTGGCAACTAATGAAAAACTGTTTTTT
>TRBJ2-3|NA|TRBD2|TRBV6-5
CASRTGGALDTQYF
TGTGCCAGCAGGACCGGGGGGGCCCTAGATACGCAGTATTTT
>TRBJ2-2|NA|NA|TRBV7-3
CASSPGGLGVGELFF
TGTGCCAGCAGCCCCGGGGGACTTGGTGTCGGGGAGCTGTTTTTT
>TRBJ2-3|NA|NA|TRBV6-5
CASSYSLGGAGDTQYF
TGTGCCAGCAGTTACTCACTGGGTGGGGCAGGAGATACGCAGTATTTT
>TRBJ2-7|NA|NA|TRBV7-6
CASSRKAGVAYEQYF
TGTGCCAGCAGCAGAAAGGCAGGGGTAGCTTACGAGCAGTACTTC
>TRBJ2-7|NA|NA|TRBV9
CASSLAPGTTTYEQYF
TGTGCCAGCAGCTTGGCTCCAGGGACAACAACCTACGAGCAGTACTTC
>TRBJ1-1|NA|NA|TRBV15
CATSRGELMNTEAFF
TGTGCCACCAGCAGGGGAGAACTCATGAACACTGAAGCTTTCTTT